These T cell receptor beta chains were read from a single sample in a study of cytomegalovirus exposure and HLA in healthy donors. This table comes from immunoSEQ multiplex PCR, and its TCRdb copy is limited to in-frame clones, with some not included. The repertoire holds 70,000 to 80,000 clones, with 94% as singletons. The sequenced sample consisted of PBMCs. The receptor source for this set is a woman aged 18 to 35 in good health and CMV-seropositive. CDR3s include the opening cysteine and the closing phenylalanine or tryptophan.

TRBV28,TRBJ1-5,CASSLYRGSVQPQHF
TRBV5-1,TRBJ1-2,CASPPLLYGYTF
TRBV5-1,TRBJ2-5,CASSAVGGGSQETQYF
TRBV6-6,TRBJ2-5,CASSYSPDRVQETQYF
TRBV27,TRBJ2-3,CASRPGRGADTQYF
TRBV28,TRBJ1-2,CASSSGGTNYGYTF
TRBV19,TRBJ1-1,CASSIEEGSTEAFF
TRBV19,TRBJ1-4,CASSPKGPGWANEKLFF
TRBV7-2,TRBJ2-3,CASSLSGVTDTQYF
TRBV6-5,TRBJ1-5,CASRKTGYSNQPQHF
TRBV28,TRBJ1-2,CASNFGGGVLGYTF
TRBV2,TRBJ1-1,CASSGQGNTEAFF
TRBV5-1,TRBJ1-5,CASSLFYTGHPQHF
TRBV14,TRBJ2-3,CASSQDFVEGGASATDTQYF
TRBV28,TRBJ2-6,CASSYRGLGANVLTF